Described below is a single TCR beta chain sequence and its context. Its antigen is unknown. Base qualities are missing; no much larger clone stands one base away. Receptor libraries were prepared by the immunoSEQ multiplex PCR assay. Roughly 100,000 TCR templates per sample were assayed by the deep sequencing platform. Genomic DNA extracted from sorted T cells was used for TCRbeta CDR3 sequencing. The study's own analysis went as follows. The R programming language was used for the clonal analysis of the TCRbeta CDR3 data. Alloreactive CD4+ and CD8+ clones were defined by comparing unstimulated samples with post-reaction CFSE-low samples. Regulatory or non-regulatory origin of alloreactive CD4+ clones was assigned by matching sequences to the sorted unstimulated Treg and non-Treg repertoires. This is the immuneACCESS table as TCRdb keeps it, with only in-frame sequences that have V and J called. A part of the clones is gone; compared with another copy, unresolved V genes explain less than half, and the rest is unexplained. The V and J calls and clone size are taken from that table; D and trimming were inferred from the DNA. For this sample the table gives around 100,000 clones, of which about 95% were detected only once. Of the sample, approximately 1.5% falls within the top ten clones.

These data come from a study of siplizumab effects on memory and regulatory T cells (dated by TCRdb to between 2018 and 2021). Describing the broader study: The effect of the anti-CD2 antibody siplizumab on alloreactive T-cell subsets was examined in allogeneic mixed lymphocyte reactions constructed from human PBMCs.

Results the study describes overall, beyond this receptor: Greater diversity appeared to be present in unstimulated naive T cells than in memory T cells, and a substantial contribution to the alloresponse seemed to be made by naive cells. Among mappable alloreactive CD4+ clones, an average Treg-derived fraction of about 70% was observed with siplizumab, compared with roughly 25% in control reactions. A naive or memory phenotype could not be assigned to roughly 75-95% of proliferating CD4+ or CD8+ clones. Because sequences at frequencies below about 10^-5 were poorly captured, only a minor fraction of alloreactive clones could be mapped back to unstimulated subsets. Whether proliferating Tregs from siplizumab cultures were suppressive was not functionally confirmed. Siplizumab significantly reduced the cumulative frequency of alloreactive sequences traceable to unstimulated CD4+ memory T cells.

V lost 1 base and J lost 4 bases; the stretch between them is 11 bases long. CDR1 is given as SEHNR and CDR2 as FQNEAQ, both from the germline V gene (reference sequence). The CDR3 starts with the cysteine, ends with the phenylalanine, and has 15 residues. The kept DNA is CDR3 alone, 45 bases in frame from the first base. Sorted unstimulated T cells and proliferating T cells recovered from mixed lymphocyte reactions underwent TCRbeta CDR3 sequencing. Fresh whole blood from 9 to 10 HLA-typed healthy donors served as the source for isolating PBMCs. To map where alloreactive clones came from, unstimulated CD4+ non-regulatory T cells were FACS-sorted.

The V and J genes are TRBV7-9 and TRBJ2-1; confidence is insufficient to name the D gene. The sequence was obtained from a human donor in good health. Material: non-Treg CD4+ T cells sorted from blood. The sample's cell subset or site label, decoded: FACS-sorted unstimulated CD4+ non-regulatory T cells. The DNA reads TGTGCCAGCAGCTTAGTCCGGCAAACATACAATGAGCAGTTCTTC. This is translated as CASSLVRQTYNEQFF.